The sequence of this TCR beta chain was determined in a study of beta chain features in type 1 diabetes (dated by TCRdb to the late 2010s). Concerning the study at large: Mean age, gender distribution, total cell number and subset yield did not differ between patients and healthy donors. A total of 107,917,701 sorted cells were examined across all samples, and the number of cells per subset was strongly correlated with RNA yield. The study compared the TCRB repertoires of sorted circulating CD4+ T cell subsets in recently diagnosed type 1 diabetes patients with those in matched healthy donors. Naive and central memory subsets were obtained from all 30 or so donors, but regulatory and stem cell-like memory subsets were isolated from only 8 patients and roughly 8 healthy donors. Points the paper makes about the study in general: Patients with type 1 diabetes made fewer insertions and deleted more nucleotides at VDJ recombination sites, implying thymic rearrangement abnormalities. Naive, central memory and regulatory TCRB repertoires appeared more similar among patients than among healthy donors. Sequencing cDNA rather than genomic DNA could over-represent highly expressing activated cells, although activation and CD3 levels did not differ between groups. HLA sub-analyses involved small numbers of individuals, so any influence of HLA type on TCRB rearrangement remained unresolved. PCR may preferentially amplify shorter templates, but because patient and control samples were amplified and corrected together, any resulting skew would affect both groups equally. A moderate but significant shortening of TCRB CDR3 length was observed in type 1 diabetes patients in all four CD4+ subsets.

All of the isolated RNA was reverse transcribed with the High Capacity cDNA Reverse Transcription Kit, so expressed TCRB transcripts were sequenced. Deep immunoSEQ sequencing was applied to naive, central memory and regulatory T cell samples, giving an average of roughly 3.5 million total reads per sample. Sorted cells were lysed in RLT buffer and RNA was extracted with DNase-treated RNeasy Micro or Mini kits, depending on cell number. Each cell subset was processed separately to prevent cross-contamination, with patient and healthy donor samples processed together. TCRB sequences were amplified from cDNA with the immunoSEQ multiplex PCR, producing 87-bp fragments spanning the CDR3 region. Sequencing of the amplicons was performed on the Illumina HiSeq platform. As for the authors' bioinformatics: Synthetic template baselines were used to correct PCR bias computationally, reads within Hamming distance 2 were collapsed together, and singletons that could not be merged were discarded. Reads were aligned to IMGT to assign V, D and J genes, CDR3 length, and insertions or deletions at six rearrangement sites. Within each subset, clonotype counts were normalized to the number of sorted cells before true diversity and Gini coefficients were calculated with the tcR R package. The overlap coefficient, calculated on TCRB nucleotide sequences, was used to quantify repertoire sharing. Out-of-frame TCRB sequences from naive cells were analyzed to stand in for the pre-selection repertoire. The table comes from immuneACCESS by way of TCRdb, which keeps in-frame sequences with V and J called. Part of the clones is missing from these tables; in studies checked, under half for an unresolved V gene and the rest for unknown reasons. V and J calls and clone size come straight from that table; D and trimming were deduced from the DNA. In all, the sample holds about 230,000 clones, and 9.6% of those were seen once. The ten largest clones capture approximately 0.035% of the sample.

Each donor gave one peripheral blood draw, averaging roughly 100 mL, which was collected into heparinised tubes. A BD FACSAria II was used to sort naive, central memory, regulatory and stem cell-like memory CD4+ T cells with a panel that included CD45RO, CCR7, CD25, CD127, CD95 and CD27. A purity above 95% was achieved for all sorted populations. Right away, PBMCs were isolated by Lymphoprep density gradient centrifugation and were stained directly, with no culture step. Samples were stained and sorted in pairs, with one healthy donor and one patient per experiment, so that batch effects were minimized. This clone came up a few times. The specificity of this receptor is unknown. The record has no base qualities; no much larger clone is one base away. The germline V gene encodes CDR1 SGDLS and CDR2 YYNGEE. Reading from cysteine to phenylalanine, the CDR3 counts 16 amino acids. Kept here is only the CDR3 DNA, which spans 48 bases and is read in frame from base 1. The junction shows trimming of 3 bases on V and 0 bases on J, plus 15 bases between the germline ends.

The receptor was isolated from a woman aged 18-29 years in good health. The rearrangement combines TRBV9 with TRBJ1-1, with TRBD1 tentatively as D gene (5 bases match). Sample: naive CD4+ T cells from blood. The sample's cell subset or site, from its label and the paper: true naive CD4+ T cells. Here is the DNA: TGTGCCAGCAGCGCCCATACCAGGGCTCTGAACACTGAAGCTTTCTTT. This encodes CASSAHTRALNTEAFF. With all but the CDR3 taken from the reference TRBV9 and TRBJ1-1 genes, the full variable domain is: DSGVTQTPKHLITATGQRVTLRCSPRSGDLSVYWYQQSLDQGLQFLIQYYNGEERAKGNILERFSAQQFPDLHSELNLSSLELGDSALYFCASSAHTRALNTEAFFGQGTRLTVV.